This T cell receptor (beta chain) was captured in a study of PD-1 blockade in classical Hodgkin lymphoma. Study background: Once every 2 weeks, patients received intravenous nivolumab at 3 mg/kg. Study findings and constraints: Healthy donors were reported to have higher baseline TCR diversity than newly diagnosed patients.

Each of the patients experienced relapse following autologous stem cell transplantation, and their brentuximab vedotin exposure differed. Each best response was a complete response, a partial response or progressive disease. Germline CDR1 and CDR2: SEHNR and FQNEAQ (reference sequence). V was pared by 1 base and J by 6 bases, with 7 bases between. This CDR3 has 12 residues. TCRdb's table, derived via immunoSEQ multiplex PCR, lists solely in-frame clones and lacks some. The sample has about 26,000 clones; more than 75% are singletons. In its sample, this clone was seen a few times. The antigen is undetermined.

The origin of this receptor is a human donor with classical Hodgkin lymphoma. The chain combines TRBV7-9 with TRBJ2-7; D unresolved. The specimen comprised peripheral blood mononuclear cells (PBMCs), sampled at baseline. The CDR3 region is CASSLDLAEQYF. Written as DNA, the CDR3 is TGTGCCAGCAGCTTAGACTTAGCCGAGCAGTACTTC.